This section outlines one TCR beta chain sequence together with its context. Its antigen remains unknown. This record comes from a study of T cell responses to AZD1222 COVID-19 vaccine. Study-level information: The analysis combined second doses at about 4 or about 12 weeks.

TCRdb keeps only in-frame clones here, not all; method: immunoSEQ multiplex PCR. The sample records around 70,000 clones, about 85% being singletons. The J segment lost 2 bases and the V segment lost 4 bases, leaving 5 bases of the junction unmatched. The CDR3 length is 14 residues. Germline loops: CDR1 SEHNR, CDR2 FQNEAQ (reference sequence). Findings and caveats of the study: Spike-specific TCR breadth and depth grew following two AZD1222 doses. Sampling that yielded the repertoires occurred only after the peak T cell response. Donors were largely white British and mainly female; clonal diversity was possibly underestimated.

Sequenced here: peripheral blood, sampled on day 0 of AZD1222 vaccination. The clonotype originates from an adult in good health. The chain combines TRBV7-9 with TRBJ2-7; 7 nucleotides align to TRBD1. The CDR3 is CASSSTGTAYEQYF. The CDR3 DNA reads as TGTGCCAGCAGCTCTACCGGGACAGCCTACGAGCAGTACTTC.